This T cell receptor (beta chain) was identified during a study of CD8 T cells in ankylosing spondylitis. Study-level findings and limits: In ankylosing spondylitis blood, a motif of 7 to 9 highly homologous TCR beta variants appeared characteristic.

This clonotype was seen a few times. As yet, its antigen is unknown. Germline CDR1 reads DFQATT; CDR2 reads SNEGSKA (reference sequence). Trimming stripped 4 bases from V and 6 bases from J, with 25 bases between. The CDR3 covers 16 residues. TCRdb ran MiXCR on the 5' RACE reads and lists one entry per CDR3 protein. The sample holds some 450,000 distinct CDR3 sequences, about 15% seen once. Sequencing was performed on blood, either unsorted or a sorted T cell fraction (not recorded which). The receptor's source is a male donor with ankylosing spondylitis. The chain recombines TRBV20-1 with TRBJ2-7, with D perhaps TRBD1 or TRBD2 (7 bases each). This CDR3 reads CSAKDRVGGDWSEQYF. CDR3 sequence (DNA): TGCAGTGCTAAAGACAGGGTTGGGGGGGATTGGTCCGAGCAGTACTTC.